This T cell receptor (beta chain) was identified during a study of T-cell reconstitution after alpha-beta-depleted transplantation in children (dated by TCRdb to about 2016). Looking at the study overall: T-cell immune reconstitution after TCRalphabeta/CD19-depleted allogeneic hematopoietic cell transplantation in children was quantitatively tracked in the study by means of TCR repertoire profiling.

Library prep was done by PCR. The sample was run on an Illumina HiSeq 2500. TCR library preparation used molecular barcoding, with unique molecular identifiers applied to normalize quantification of the TCRbeta repertoire. Using fastp at Q25 and MiXCR, TCRdb reprocessed the public reads and kept productive beta chains. Identical CDR3 protein sequences are pooled into one entry, listed with their most common genes and DNA. The sample yields more than 200,000 distinct CDR3 sequences; approximately 8% were counted once. Less than 40% of the sample rests with the top ten. Summary of the overall study and its limitations: The apparently early alphabetaT-cell count recovery about two months after transplant was reportedly dependent on only several hundred rapidly expanded clones derived from non-depleted graft cells. Over subsequent months, a decline in hyperexpanded clone frequencies was noted, and after one year, T-cell counts and TCRbeta diversity were mostly ascribed to newly produced T cells. In some patients, the high TCRbeta diversity seen at day 60 was put down to recipient T cells and intrathymic progenitors that had survived conditioning.

The CDR3 starts with the cysteine, ends with the phenylalanine, and has 13 residues. CDR3 DNA only is kept here, 39 bases in frame from base 1. The trim is 5 bases for V and 8 bases for J, with a gap of 15 bases between the germline ends. CDR1 and CDR2, looked up from the germline V gene, are SGHRS and YFSETQ. Concerning this clonotype: Its specific antigen is unknown. It has no much larger one-base neighbor in the sample; base qualities were not kept.

Per the publication, the treatment or condition label means: allogeneic hematopoietic cell transplantation with graft depleted of TCRalphabeta T cells and CD19 B cells. Transplant recipients were children who received TCRalphabeta/CD19-depleted allogeneic hematopoietic cell grafts. This clonotype was obtained from a male patient aged 2 to 10 who had a stem cell transplant for acute myeloid leukemia, so the T cells may come from the graft donor. The sequence is built from TRBV5-1 and TRBJ2-3; a tentative D call is TRBD1 (5 bases match). The sample in question was PBMCs, mostly from graft donor cells, obtained 360 days after TCRalphabeta/CD19-depleted stem cell transplant. Here is the DNA: TGCGCCAGCAGTGGGGCGGAAAGAGGTACGCAGTATTTT. It encodes CASSGAERGTQYF.